The present T cell receptor (beta chain) was sequenced within a study of prognosis after radiotherapy for stage I lung cancer. Study overall: In this cohort, every patient with non-small cell lung cancer was regarded as medically inoperable. In total, roughly 13 men and 6 women took part as patients, aged roughly 53 to 95 with a median of about 68 years.

From genomic DNA, TCR beta CDR3 was amplified by two-round multiplex PCR. Gene-specific primers for each TRBV and TRBJ gene drove first-round PCR. MiXCR, run by TCRdb on the multiplex PCR reads, gives a single entry per CDR3 protein. This sample has about 24,000 distinct CDR3 sequences, with roughly two fifths found just once. This clonotype came up once. Its antigen remains unidentified. Study-wide findings and caveats: Median unique TCR clones dropped from roughly 10,000 to 7,000 after stereotactic body radiation therapy.

This sequence was found in a donor at least 50 years old with non-small cell lung cancer. This specimen was PBMCs, taken before or after stereotactic body radiation therapy (not recorded which).

CDR3 sequence reads: CASSLSGTTEQFF. The CDR3 DNA reads as TGTGCCAGCAGTTTATCTGGGACGACTGAGCAGTTCTTC. The chain combines TRBV28 with TRBJ2-1; D may correspond to TRBD1 or TRBD2 (5 bases each). The V and J ends lost 1 base and 9 bases respectively, with 10 bases between them. Germline lookup yields CDR1 MDHEN and CDR2 SYDVKM. This CDR3 region has 13 residues.